Below are 25 T cell receptor beta chains sequenced from a single sample in a study of cytomegalovirus exposure and HLA in healthy donors. Assay: immunoSEQ multiplex PCR; the TCRdb copy retains only in-frame clones and omits some. The data hold 70,000 or so clones, with approximately 94% observed a single time. Sequenced sample: PBMCs. The source is a woman aged 18-35 years in good health and CMV-seronegative.

The rearrangement uses TRBV28 and TRBJ1-2; D possibly corresponds to TRBD1 (6 bases). The CDR3 is made up of 14 amino acids. The germline CDR1 and CDR2 sequences are MDHEN and SYDVKM. The germline V and J ends were trimmed by 7 bases and 4 bases, with 16 bases remaining between them. The CDR3 coding sequence is TGTGCCAGCACCCCACCTGGGGGCCTCTATGGCTACACCTTC. This gives the protein CASTPPGGLYGYTF.

The rearrangement links TRBV5-4 to TRBJ2-2, with 12 bases matching TRBD2. V gave up 4 bases and J gave up 5 bases; unmatched junction bases: 3. The CDR3 covers 15 residues. Per germline, CDR1 SGHNT and CDR2 YYREEE (reference sequence). This chain's CDR3 is CASSPGTSGTGELFF. DNA for the CDR3: TGTGCCAGCAGCCCCGGGACTAGCGGGACCGGGGAGCTGTTTTTT.

The CDR3 DNA is TGTGCCAGCAGCCCGGGACTAGCGACAGATACGCAGTATTTT. This codes for CASSPGLATDTQYF. The gene calls are TRBV12-1 and TRBJ2-3; the D call in the table, TRBD2, was not verified against the DNA. TRBV12-1 has pseudogene status. CDR3 size: 14 residues.

This sequence joins TRBV28 and TRBJ1-5; 7 nucleotides line up with TRBD1. The J segment lost 5 bases and the V segment lost 5 bases, leaving 6 bases of the junction unmatched. This CDR3 has 14 amino acids. Germline CDR1 MDHEN, CDR2 SYDVKM. The chain's CDR3 is CASSLRTGDQPQHF. The CDR3 DNA reads as TGTGCCAGCAGTCTACGAACAGGGGATCAGCCCCAGCATTTT.

CDR3 region: CASSLAGAPDTQYF. For the CDR3, the DNA is TGTGCCAGCAGCCTAGCGGGAGCCCCCGATACGCAGTATTTT. V gene TRBV6-5 combines with J gene TRBJ2-3; 10 bases match TRBD2. The V gene's germline CDR1 is MNHEY and CDR2 SVGAGI. The CDR3 runs 14 residues. V was clipped by 6 bases and J by 6 bases; unmatched bases: 6.

The CDR3 coding sequence is TGTGCCAGCAGCGTCACAGGGGGAGACACTGAAGCTTTCTTT. Residues: CASSVTGGDTEAFF. V usage is TRBV9 and J usage is TRBJ1-1, with 8 bases aligning to TRBD1. The CDR3 runs 14 residues. The germline V gene encodes CDR1 SGDLS and CDR2 YYNGEE. V dropped 2 bases and J dropped 3; count of bases not matched to a gene: 3.

The rearrangement uses TRBV6-6 and TRBJ1-5; D possibly corresponds to TRBD1 (5 bases). Trimming took 1 base from V and 9 from J, leaving 16 bases between them. The germline gives CDR1 MNHNY, CDR2 SVGAGI (reference sequence). The CDR3 totals 15 residues. This CDR3 reads CASSYLDTQDWPQHF. The CDR3 coding sequence is TGTGCCAGCAGTTACTTGGACACACAAGATTGGCCCCAGCATTTT.

By share, this clone counts as medium-sized. The chain has TRBV21-1 and TRBJ2-1; the table gives TRBD2 as D, unverified against the DNA. TRBV21-1 is a pseudogene. This CDR3 is 15 amino acids long. In DNA, the CDR3 is TGTGCCAGCAGCAAAAGCGGAGGGTCCTACAATGAGCAGTTCTTC. This codes for CASSKSGGSYNEQFF.

The chain links TRBV29-1 to TRBJ2-7; D perhaps matches TRBD1 (8 bases). Germline V lookup: CDR1 SQVTM, CDR2 ANQGSEA. V shed 4 bases and J shed 7 bases, with 17 bases lying between them. CDR3 length equals 13 residues. As DNA, the CDR3 is TGCAGCGTTGCTCGACAGGGGAGGGGAGAGCAGTACTTC. This encodes CSVARQGRGEQYF.

The chain recombines TRBV10-2 with TRBJ2-7; 8 nucleotides agree with TRBD2. Germline assignment: CDR1 WSHSY and CDR2 SAAADI. The CDR3 spans 14 residues. V was pared by 2 bases and J by 4 bases, with 4 bases of the junction left unmatched. The CDR3 is CASSESSGVYEQYF. Written as DNA, the CDR3 is TGCGCCAGCAGTGAGAGTAGCGGGGTATACGAGCAGTACTTC.

This clone showed up just once. The chain recombines TRBV27 with TRBJ2-7, with TRBD2 identical over 13 bases. Trimming took 5 bases from V and 1 from J; bases not matched to a gene: 26. Germline V lookup: CDR1 MNHEY, CDR2 SMNVEV (reference sequence). The CDR3 is 23 amino acids. The CDR3 loop is CASSRSSDSQTSGRLKASYEQYF. The CDR3 DNA is TGTGCCAGCAGTCGGTCCTCGGACAGCCAGACTAGCGGGAGGCTAAAGGCGTCCTACGAGCAGTACTTC.

This clone has a single count. The rearrangement joins TRBV7-2 to TRBJ2-1; 7 positions match TRBD2. Germline values: CDR1 SGHTA, CDR2 FQGNSA. The CDR3 has 16 residues. The V gene end was trimmed by 5 bases and the J gene end by 9 bases; junction bases not matched to a gene: 16. The CDR3 spells CASSPKGSREFIEQFF. The CDR3 coding sequence is TGTGCCAGCAGCCCCAAGGGTTCGCGGGAGTTTATTGAGCAGTTCTTC.

This sequence joins TRBV13 and TRBJ1-1, with 9 bases matching TRBD1. The CDR3 spans 15 residues. The germline gives CDR1 PRHDT, CDR2 FYEKMQ (reference sequence). The ends lost 5 bases at V and 6 bases at J; junction bases unmatched: 10. CDR3 nucleotides: TGTGCCAGCAGCCAGCTCCGGGACAGGGTATCTGAAGCTTTCTTT. Its translation is CASSQLRDRVSEAFF.

This clone occurred once. The CDR3 reads CASSQSGTGETQYF. CDR3 DNA sequence: TGTGCCAGCAGCCAGAGCGGGACAGGGGAGACCCAGTACTTC. V usage is TRBV7-9 and J usage is TRBJ2-5; TRBD1 aligns across 9 bases. The germline gives CDR1 SEHNR, CDR2 FQNEAQ (reference sequence). V dropped 5 bases and J dropped 5; count of bases not matched to a gene: 6. This CDR3 comprises 14 residues.

As DNA, the CDR3 is TGTGCCAGCAGCTTCGAGGGGGCCGGAGGAGAGACCCAGTACTTC. It translates to CASSFEGAGGETQYF. The rearrangement joins TRBV5-4 to TRBJ2-5, with 7 bases matching TRBD1. Germline assignment: CDR1 SGHNT and CDR2 YYREEE (reference sequence). Trimming took 2 bases from V and 4 from J; bases not matched to a gene: 8. The CDR3 is 15 amino acids.

The V and J genes are TRBV4-1 and TRBJ2-3; 8 positions match TRBD2. The CDR3 extends over 17 amino acids. With 4 bases clipped from V and 3 bases from J, the junction kept 12 bases outside the gene matches. Germline-derived CDR1 and CDR2 are MGHRA and YSYEKL. Here the CDR3 DNA reads TGCGCCAGCAGCCCACGGGGAGCGGGGGTGGGGACAGATACGCAGTATTTT. It yields the protein CASSPRGAGVGTDTQYF.

This chain links TRBV29-1 with TRBJ1-1; maybe TRBD1 (5 bases). The V gene's germline CDR1 is SQVTM and CDR2 ANQGSEA. V was shortened by 5 bases and J by 5 bases, with 21 bases between the two germline ends. The CDR3 is 15 residues long. The CDR3: CSVFDGGSTRTEAFF. The CDR3 nucleotides read TGCAGCGTTTTCGACGGGGGATCGACGCGGACTGAAGCTTTCTTT.

The chain combines TRBV21-1 with TRBJ2-1; TRBD2 was called by the table and not checked on the DNA. TRBV21-1 is classified as a pseudogene. This CDR3 region has 15 residues. The CDR3 region has the DNA TGTGCCAGCAGCGAACCCGCCGGGGACTCAAATGAGCAGTTCTTC. It yields the protein CASSEPAGDSNEQFF.

The V call is TRBV5-1, the J call TRBJ2-1; TRBD1 matches at 9 bases. Germline trimming cut 4 bases from V and 3 bases from J; bases unmatched to any gene: 8. The CDR3 is 16 amino acids. Germline V lookup: CDR1 SGHRS, CDR2 YFSETQ. The CDR3 here is CASSPSGTGFYNEQFF. DNA of the CDR3: TGCGCCAGCAGCCCTTCCGGGACAGGGTTCTACAATGAGCAGTTCTTC.

This chain connects TRBV4-1 to TRBJ1-4; 9 bases are shared with TRBD1. V lost 3 bases to trimming and J lost 5 bases; unmatched junction nucleotides: 4. The germline CDR1 and CDR2 sequences are MGHRA and YSYEKL. The CDR3 is made up of 15 amino acids. In DNA form, the CDR3 reads TGCGCCAGCAGCCAGGGACAGGGAACAAATGAAAAACTGTTTTTT. Its translation: CASSQGQGTNEKLFF.

This chain uses TRBV25-1 with TRBJ2-1; tentatively, D is TRBD2 (6 bases). The V end was cut by 4 bases, the J end by 0 bases, with 13 bases between. The CDR3 spans 16 residues. In germline, CDR1 is MGHDK, CDR2 SYGVNS. The CDR3 bases are TGTGCCAGCAGTGTCACTAGCCTTAGCTCCTACAATGAGCAGTTCTTC. Residues: CASSVTSLSSYNEQFF. The entire variable domain, with the rest obtained from reference TRBV25-1 and TRBJ2-1, is as follows: EADIYQTPRYLVIGTGKKITLECSQTMGHDKMYWYQQDPGMELHLIHYSYGVNSTEKGDLSSESTVSRIRTEHFPLTLESARPSHTSQYLCASSVTSLSSYNEQFFGPGTRLTVL.

V gene TRBV7-2 combines with J gene TRBJ2-5, with D tentatively TRBD2 (5 bases). Germline CDR1 and CDR2: SGHTA and FQGNSA. Trimming took off 1 base at V and 0 bases at J, with 12 bases between the two ends. This CDR3 is 16 amino acids long. This CDR3 reads CASSLGLAWYQETQYF. In DNA, the CDR3 is TGTGCCAGCAGCTTAGGGCTAGCTTGGTACCAAGAGACCCAGTACTTC.

This chain joins TRBV6-5 and TRBJ1-2; 7 bases are shared with TRBD1. The CDR3 length is 11 residues. CDR1 and CDR2 from the germline V gene are MNHEY and SVGAGI. The trim removed 8 bases at V and 6 bases at J, leaving 3 bases unmatched. CDR3 residues: CASLGTDGYTF. In nucleotides, the CDR3 is TGTGCCAGCCTAGGGACAGATGGCTACACCTTC.

This chain's CDR3 is CASSLDRGGYTF. The CDR3 DNA is TGCGCCAGCAGCTTGGACAGGGGTGGCTACACCTTC. V and J are TRBV5-1 and TRBJ1-2, with 7 bases lining up with TRBD1. J gave up 7 bases and V 0 bases, and 0 bases lay outside the gene matches. Germline V CDR1 and CDR2: SGHRS, YFSETQ. The CDR3 extends over 12 amino acids.

This clone was seen only once. V usage is TRBV4-1 and J usage is TRBJ2-5; no clear D gene. Per germline, CDR1 MGHRA and CDR2 YSYEKL. CDR3 length: 14 amino acids. The ends were cut back, 1 base at V and 2 bases at J, with 8 bases in the middle. The CDR3 sequence: CASSQAAPQETQYF. The CDR3 region has the DNA TGCGCCAGCAGCCAAGCCGCGCCTCAAGAGACCCAGTACTTC.